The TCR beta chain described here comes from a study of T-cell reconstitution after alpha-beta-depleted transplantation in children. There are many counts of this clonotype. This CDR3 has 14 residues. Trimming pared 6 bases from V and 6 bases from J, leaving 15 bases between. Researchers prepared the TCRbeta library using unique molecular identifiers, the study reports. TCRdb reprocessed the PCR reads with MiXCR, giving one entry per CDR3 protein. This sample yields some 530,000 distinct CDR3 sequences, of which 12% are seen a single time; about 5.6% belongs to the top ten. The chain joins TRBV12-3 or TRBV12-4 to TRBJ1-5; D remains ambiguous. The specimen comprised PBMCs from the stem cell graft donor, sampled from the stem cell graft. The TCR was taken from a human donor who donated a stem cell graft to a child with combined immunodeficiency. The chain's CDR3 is CASSSPGRFQPQHF. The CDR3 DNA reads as TGTGCCAGCAGCTCTCCGGGCCGGTTTCAGCCCCAGCATTTT.